This T cell receptor (beta chain) was identified during a study of T cell responses to AZD1222 COVID-19 vaccine. General observations from the study: The repertoires were collected only after the peak T cell response.

Germline values: CDR1 LGHNA, CDR2 YSLEER. Trimming took off 0 bases at V and 4 bases at J, with 9 bases between the two ends. The CDR3 sequence is 14 residues long. This table comes from immunoSEQ multiplex PCR, and its TCRdb copy is limited to in-frame clones, with some not included. The table shows roughly 100,000 clones, with roughly 82% occurring only once. For this clone: As yet, its antigen is unknown.

The chain combines TRBV4-3 with TRBJ1-2, with no clear D. The origin of this receptor is an adult in good health. The material sequenced was peripheral blood, taken on day 0 of AZD1222 vaccination. Here the CDR3 reads CASSQDEFAYGYTF. As DNA, the CDR3 is TGCGCCAGCAGCCAAGATGAGTTCGCCTATGGCTACACCTTC.